This record concerns one T cell receptor beta chain sequence. The data were taken from a study of OX40 agonist ivuxolimab in advanced cancers. At the level of the study: Three patients showed partial responses: one hepatocellular carcinoma and two cutaneous melanoma cases.

Sampling of blood occurred at baseline, cycle 4 day 1, and cycle 7 day 1. Sequenced by immunoSEQ multiplex PCR; TCRdb stores in-frame clones only, minus some. The repertoire holds under 20,000 clones, 82% seen once, with 3.1% in the top ten. V was clipped by 0 bases and J by 2 bases; unmatched bases: 6. Germline CDR1 and CDR2: MGHRA and YSYEKL. CDR3 length: 16 residues. The TCR originated in an adult with an advanced solid tumor such as melanoma, head and neck, liver or kidney cancer. V is TRBV4-1 and J is TRBJ1-1; TRBD1 aligns across 7 bases. The sample consisted of CD4+ or CD8+ T cells sorted from blood, taken in a trial of the OX40 agonist ivuxolimab. CDR3 sequence: CASSQDWGQLNTEAFF. The CDR3 coding sequence is TGCGCCAGCAGCCAAGATTGGGGACAGCTTAACACTGAAGCTTTCTTT.